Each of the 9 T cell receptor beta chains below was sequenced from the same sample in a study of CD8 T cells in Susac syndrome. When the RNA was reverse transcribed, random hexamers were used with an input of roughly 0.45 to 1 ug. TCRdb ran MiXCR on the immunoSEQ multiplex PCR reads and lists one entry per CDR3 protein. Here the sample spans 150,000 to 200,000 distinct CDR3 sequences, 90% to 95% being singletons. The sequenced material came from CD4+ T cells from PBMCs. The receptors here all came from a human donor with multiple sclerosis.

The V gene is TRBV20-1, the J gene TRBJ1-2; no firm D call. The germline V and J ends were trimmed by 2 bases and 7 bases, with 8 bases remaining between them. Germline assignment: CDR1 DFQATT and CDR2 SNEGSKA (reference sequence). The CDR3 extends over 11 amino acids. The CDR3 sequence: CSARSPGGYTF. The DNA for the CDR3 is TGCAGTGCTAGAAGTCCGGGTGGCTACACCTTC.

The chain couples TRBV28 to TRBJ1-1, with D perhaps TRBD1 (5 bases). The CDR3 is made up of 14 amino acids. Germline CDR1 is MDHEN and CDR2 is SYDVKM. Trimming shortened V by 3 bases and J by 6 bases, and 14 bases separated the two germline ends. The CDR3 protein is CASSLIQGAAEAFF. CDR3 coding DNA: TGTGCCAGCAGTTTGATCCAGGGAGCGGCTGAAGCTTTCTTT.

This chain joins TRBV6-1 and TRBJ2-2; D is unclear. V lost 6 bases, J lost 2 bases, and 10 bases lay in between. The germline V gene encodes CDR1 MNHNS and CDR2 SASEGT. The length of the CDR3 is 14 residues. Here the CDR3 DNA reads TGTGCCAGCAGGGTACAGCGAAACACCGGGGAGCTGTTTTTT. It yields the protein CASRVQRNTGELFF.

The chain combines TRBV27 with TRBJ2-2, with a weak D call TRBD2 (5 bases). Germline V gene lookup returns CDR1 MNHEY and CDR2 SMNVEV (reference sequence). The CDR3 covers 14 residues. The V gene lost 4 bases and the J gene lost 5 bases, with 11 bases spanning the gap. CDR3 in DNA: TGTGCCAGCAGTTCGCCGGGATCGACCGGGGAGCTGTTTTTT. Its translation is CASSSPGSTGELFF.

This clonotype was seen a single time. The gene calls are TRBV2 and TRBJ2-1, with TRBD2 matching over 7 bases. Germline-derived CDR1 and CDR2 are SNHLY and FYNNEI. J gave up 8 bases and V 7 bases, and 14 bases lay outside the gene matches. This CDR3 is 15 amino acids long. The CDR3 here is CASKLRDYQFDEQFF. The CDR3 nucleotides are TGTGCCAGCAAACTCCGGGACTACCAATTCGATGAGCAGTTCTTC.

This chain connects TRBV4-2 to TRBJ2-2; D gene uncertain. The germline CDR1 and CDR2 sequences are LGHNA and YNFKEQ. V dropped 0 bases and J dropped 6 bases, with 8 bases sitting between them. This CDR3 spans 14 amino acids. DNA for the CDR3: TGTGCCAGCAGCCAAGAACGTGGAGCCGGGGAGCTGTTTTTT. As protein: CASSQERGAGELFF.

CDR3 sequence (DNA): TGCAGCGTCGGCGAAAAGGGGGTTGAAGCTTTCTTT. It codes for CSVGEKGVEAFF. This chain links TRBV29-1 with TRBJ1-1; D might be TRBD1 (6 bases). Trimming stripped 6 bases from V and 7 bases from J, with 15 bases between. Germline values: CDR1 SQVTM, CDR2 ANQGSEA. This CDR3 spans 12 amino acids.

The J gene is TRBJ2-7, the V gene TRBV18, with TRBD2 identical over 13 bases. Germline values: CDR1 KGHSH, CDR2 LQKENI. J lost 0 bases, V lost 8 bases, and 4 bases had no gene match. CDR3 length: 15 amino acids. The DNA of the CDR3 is TGTGCCAGCACTTGGACTAGCGGGAGCTCCTACGAGCAGTACTTC. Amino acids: CASTWTSGSSYEQYF.

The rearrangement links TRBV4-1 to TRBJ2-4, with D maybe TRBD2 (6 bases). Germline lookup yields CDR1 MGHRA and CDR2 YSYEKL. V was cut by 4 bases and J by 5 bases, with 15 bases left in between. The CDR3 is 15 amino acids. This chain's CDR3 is CASSRSGTEENIQYF. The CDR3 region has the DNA TGCGCCAGCAGCCGATCCGGGACTGAAGAAAACATTCAGTACTTC.